Listed below are T cell receptor beta chains from one sample, sequenced in a study of T-cell reconstitution after alpha-beta-depleted transplantation in children. MiXCR, applied by TCRdb to the PCR reads, yields one record per CDR3 protein. Altogether hundreds of thousands of distinct CDR3 sequences are present, about 23% being singletons, with the ten largest covering approximately 14%. The sequenced sample was PBMCs, mostly from graft donor cells, obtained 360 days after TCRalphabeta/CD19-depleted stem cell transplant. The receptors come from a boy less than two years old who had a stem cell transplant for acute myeloid leukemia, so the T cells may come from the graft donor. Each CDR3 is given with its conserved first and last residue. The D gene is left open where the match is weak. Expanded clones get a size class; other rows say once, few or many, or leave the size out.

many	TRBV9	TRBD2	TRBJ2-1	TGTGCCAGCAGCGTAGTAGCGGGGACCGCATATGAGCAGTTCTTC	CASSVVAGTAYEQFF
once	TRBV3-1	TRBD2	TRBJ2-1	TGTGCCAGCAGCCAAGACTTTAGCGGGGGCCCGATAAATGAGCAGTTCTTC	CASSQDFSGGPINEQFF
many	TRBV5-5	.	TRBJ2-1	TGTGCCAGCACAAGGACAGCCTCCTACAATGAGCAGTTCTTC	CASTRTASYNEQFF
many	TRBV11-2	.	TRBJ1-2	TGTGCCAGCAGCGCAGACAGAGATGCTAACTATGGCTACACCTTC	CASSADRDANYGYTF
few	TRBV7-2	.	TRBJ2-7	TGTGCCAGCAGCCTAAGACAGGATGGCTACGAGCAGTACTTC	CASSLRQDGYEQYF
many	TRBV20-1	TRBD1	TRBJ2-7	TGCAGTGCTAGAGTTTCGGACAGGCCGGGCTACGAGCAGTACTTC	CSARVSDRPGYEQYF
.	TRBV9	.	TRBJ2-5	TGTGCCAGCAGCGCCCTCGGGGGTGTAGTCGAGACCCAGTACTTC	CASSALGGVVETQYF
.	TRBV19	TRBD2	TRBJ2-2	TGTGCCAGTCGGAGGGGTGCGGGGGGGGTCAGGAACACCGGGGAGCTGTTTTTT	CASRRGAGGVRNTGELFF
many	TRBV28	.	TRBJ2-5	TGTGCCAGCAGTTTCTGGACGGACCAAGAGACCCAGTACTTC	CASSFWTDQETQYF
many	TRBV29-1	.	TRBJ2-3	TGCAGCGTTGAAGTTTACAGGGCAGATACGCAGTATTTT	CSVEVYRADTQYF
few	TRBV6-1	TRBD2	TRBJ2-3	TGTGCCAGCAGCCCTTACGGGGGGACAGATACGCAGTATTTT	CASSPYGGTDTQYF
.	TRBV5-1	.	TRBJ2-1	TGCGCCAGCAGCTCAATAGGCGGTCCAGAACCCTACAATGAGCAGTTCTTC	CASSSIGGPEPYNEQFF
few	TRBV18	.	TRBJ2-5	TGTGCCAGCTCACCGGAGAAGTGGGAGACCCAGTACTTC	CASSPEKWETQYF
.	TRBV6-1	.	TRBJ1-4	TGTGCCTCCTCCGGGACCCGTGCAACTAATGAAAAACTGTTTTTT	CASSGTRATNEKLFF
.	TRBV5-6	TRBD2	TRBJ2-1	TGTGCCAGCAGCTTGGCCGCCGCGGGCGGGGGGATTTTGAGGGAGCAGTTCTTC	CASSLAAAGGGILREQFF
.	TRBV20-1	.	TRBJ1-5	TGCAGTGCCAACACCCGGGGGGCGATAGGCAATCAGCCCCAGCATTTT	CSANTRGAIGNQPQHF
.	TRBV20-1	.	TRBJ1-6	TGCAGTGCTAGAGTGGGGAAGGGGAATTCACCCCTCCACTTT	CSARVGKGNSPLHF
.	TRBV10-3	.	TRBJ2-7	TGTGCCATCAGTGAGTCTACAGTCAAGGGGACCTCCTACGAGCAGTACTTC	CAISESTVKGTSYEQYF
many	TRBV27	.	TRBJ1-6	TGTGCCAGCAGTTTGAGACAGACATCGGCTTCACCCCTCCACTTT	CASSLRQTSASPLHF
many	TRBV15	.	TRBJ2-1	TGTGCCACCAGCAGAGGGGATGAGGGTGAGCAGTTCTTC	CATSRGDEGEQFF
.	TRBV30	.	TRBJ2-7	TGTGCCTGGAGGACAGGTGCCTACGAGCAGTACTTC	CAWRTGAYEQYF
many	TRBV12-3/TRBV12-4	TRBD2	TRBJ2-1	TGTGCCAGCACCAACCTAGCGGGGGGATCCTACAATGAGCAGTTCTTC	CASTNLAGGSYNEQFF
many	TRBV12-3/TRBV12-4	.	TRBJ2-5	TGTGCCAGCAGTTTACGCAGGGTTGGATGGGAGACCCAGTACTTC	CASSLRRVGWETQYF
many	TRBV15	.	TRBJ2-5	TGTGCCACCAGCAGGAGATCGGGACCGCAAGAGACCCAGTACTTC	CATSRRSGPQETQYF
.	TRBV12-3/TRBV12-4	.	TRBJ1-5	TGTGCCAGCAGTTTGAGGGGTACCGGGTCCCAGCATTTT	CASSLRGTGSQHF
.	TRBV6-1	TRBD1	TRBJ1-3	TGTGCCAGCAGCCCGACAGGGCACGGAAACACCATATATTTT	CASSPTGHGNTIYF
few	TRBV6-1	TRBD1	TRBJ2-7	TGTGCCAGCAGTAAGGGGACAGGGGGGGGTTACGAGCAGTACTTC	CASSKGTGGGYEQYF
.	TRBV10-3	.	TRBJ2-3	TGTGCCACAGGAGACCAGGACAAAAGTACAGATACGCAGTATTTT	CATGDQDKSTDTQYF
.	TRBV7-8	.	TRBJ2-5	TGTGCCAGCTTGGGCCGGGAAGAGACCCAGTACTTC	CASLGREETQYF
many	TRBV10-3	.	TRBJ2-5	TGTGCCATCAGCTTGGATCAAGAGACCCAGTACTTC	CAISLDQETQYF
.	TRBV7-9	TRBD2	TRBJ2-1	TGTGCCAGCAGCGATGGACTAGCGGGGGCCTTATACAATGAGCAGTTCTTC	CASSDGLAGALYNEQFF
many	TRBV19	.	TRBJ2-1	TGTGCCAGTAGTATTAGGGACGTCCGGAGGGATGAGCAGTTCTTC	CASSIRDVRRDEQFF
few	TRBV30	TRBD1	TRBJ2-7	TGTGCCTGGAAAGGGACAGGGCTGACGAGCTCCTACGAGCAGTACTTC	CAWKGTGLTSSYEQYF
.	TRBV6-2/TRBV6-3	TRBD2	TRBJ2-1	TGTGCCAGCGGTTTACTAGCGGGGGGGAACAATGAGCAGTTCTTC	CASGLLAGGNNEQFF
few	TRBV2	.	TRBJ1-1	TGTGCCTCCAGGGGAGGGGGTGACACTGAAGCTTTCTTT	CASRGGGDTEAFF
.	TRBV5-1	TRBD1	TRBJ2-2	TGCGCCAGCAGCTTCACCTGGACAGGGGTCACCGGGGAGCTGTTTTTT	CASSFTWTGVTGELFF
many	TRBV5-6	TRBD1	TRBJ2-5	TGTGCCAGCAGCTTGTGGGACAGTCAAGAGACCCAGTACTTC	CASSLWDSQETQYF
many	TRBV2	.	TRBJ2-7	TGTGCCAGCAGAATCCTGTACGAGCAGTACTTC	CASRILYEQYF
.	TRBV4-1	.	TRBJ1-6	TGCGCCAGCAGCCAAGATAATTCACCCCTCCACTTT	CASSQDNSPLHF
.	TRBV4-3	.	TRBJ2-7	TGCGCCAGCAGCCAAGTCGACGGTTGGGAGCAGTACTTC	CASSQVDGWEQYF